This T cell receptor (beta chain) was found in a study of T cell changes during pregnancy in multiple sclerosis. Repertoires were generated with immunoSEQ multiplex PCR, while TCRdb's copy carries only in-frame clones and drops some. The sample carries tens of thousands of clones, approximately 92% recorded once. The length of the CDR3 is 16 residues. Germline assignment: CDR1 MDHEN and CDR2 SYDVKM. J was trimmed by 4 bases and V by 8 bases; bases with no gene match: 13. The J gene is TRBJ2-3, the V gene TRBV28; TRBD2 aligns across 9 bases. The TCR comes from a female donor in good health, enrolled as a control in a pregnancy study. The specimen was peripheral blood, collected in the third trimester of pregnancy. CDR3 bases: TGTGCCAGCGGGCAATTTAGCGGGGGAGGGGCAGATACGCAGTATTTT. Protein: CASGQFSGGGADTQYF. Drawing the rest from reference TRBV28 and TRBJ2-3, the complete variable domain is DVKVTQSSRYLVKRTGEKVFLECVQDMDHENMFWYRQDPGLGLRLIYFSYDVKMKEKGDIPEGYSVSREKKERFSLILESASTNQTSMYLCASGQFSGGGADTQYFGPGTRLTVL.